This TCR beta chain appears in the sequencing data of a study of HIV-infected patients and healthy controls. Concerning this clonotype itself: What it binds is unknown.

Deletions cut 3 bases from V and 4 bases from J, with 22 bases between. The CDR3 is 17 residues long. CDR1 is SGHVS and CDR2 is FQNEAQ in the germline V gene. Study findings and constraints: Compared with untreated HIV+ repertoires, healthy controls showed roughly threefold more distinct CDR3s and higher Shannon diversity. HIV-infected repertoires had significantly higher mean Gini indices than controls, possibly reflecting oligoclonality.

No cell fractionation was done, so the repertoire covers all unsorted peripheral blood T cells. Donors were HIV-infected adults who had not yet started antiretroviral therapy but were about to begin. cDNA was made from 500 ng RNA using alpha and beta constant primers. Using multiplexing indices, alpha and beta chain libraries were generated apart by chain-specific third strand synthesis. In TCRdb, the 5' RACE reads were re-called with MiXCR into one record per CDR3 protein. Among some 10,000 distinct CDR3 sequences listed, roughly 10% were seen once. V gene TRBV7-8 combines with J gene TRBJ2-7, with D perhaps TRBD1 or TRBD2 (5 bases each). This clonotype was obtained from an adult with HIV infection. The sample was blood, taken before antiretroviral therapy. CDR3 in DNA: TGTGCCAGCAGCTTTGGTAGTGGGGCCCTGGGGGAATACGAGCAGTACTTC. It is translated as CASSFGSGALGEYEQYF.